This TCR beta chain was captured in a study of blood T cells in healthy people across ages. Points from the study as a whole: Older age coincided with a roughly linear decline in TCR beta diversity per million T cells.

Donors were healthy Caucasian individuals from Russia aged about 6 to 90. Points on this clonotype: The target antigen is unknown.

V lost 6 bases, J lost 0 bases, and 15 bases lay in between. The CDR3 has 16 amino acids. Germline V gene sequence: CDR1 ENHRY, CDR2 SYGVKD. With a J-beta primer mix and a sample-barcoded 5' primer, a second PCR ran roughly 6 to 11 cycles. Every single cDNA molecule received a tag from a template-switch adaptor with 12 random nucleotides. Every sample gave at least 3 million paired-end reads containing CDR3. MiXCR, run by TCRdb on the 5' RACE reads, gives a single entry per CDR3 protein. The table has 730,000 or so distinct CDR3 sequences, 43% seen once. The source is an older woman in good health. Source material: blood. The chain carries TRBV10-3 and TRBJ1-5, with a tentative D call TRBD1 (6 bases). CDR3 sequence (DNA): TGTGCCATCAGCGCAAATAAGGGGGATAGCAATCAGCCCCAGCATTTT. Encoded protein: CAISANKGDSNQPQHF.